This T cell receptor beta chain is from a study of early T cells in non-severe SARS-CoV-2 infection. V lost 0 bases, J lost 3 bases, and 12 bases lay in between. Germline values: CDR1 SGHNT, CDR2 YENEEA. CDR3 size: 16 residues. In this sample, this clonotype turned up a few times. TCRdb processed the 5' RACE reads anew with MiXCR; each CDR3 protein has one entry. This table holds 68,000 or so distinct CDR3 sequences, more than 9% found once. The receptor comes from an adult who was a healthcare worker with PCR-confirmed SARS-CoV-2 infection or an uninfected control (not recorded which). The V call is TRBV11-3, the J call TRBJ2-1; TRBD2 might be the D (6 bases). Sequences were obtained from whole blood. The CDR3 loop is CASSLEGTYDYNEQFF. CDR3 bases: TGTGCCAGCAGCTTAGAAGGGACTTACGACTACAATGAGCAGTTCTTC.